A selection of T cell receptor beta chains follows, all from one sample in a study of cytomegalovirus exposure and HLA in healthy donors. Libraries were prepared by immunoSEQ multiplex PCR; TCRdb keeps only in-frame clonotypes and omits some of them. The sample carries more than 85,000 clones, around 72% recorded once. The source material was PBMCs. Receptor source: a male donor in good health and CMV-seropositive. Each CDR3 is given with its conserved first and last residue. A D gene is named only where the DNA matches it firmly. Size values are once, few and many counts, or a class for expanded clones, and some rows have none.

D: TRBD2; J: TRBJ2-5; size: NA; V: TRBV7-6; DNA: TGTGCCAGCAGCCAACCGGGACTAGGGGGCCAAGAGACCCAGTACTTC; CDR3: CASSQPGLGGQETQYF
D: NA; J: TRBJ2-3; size: NA; V: TRBV29-1; DNA: TGCAGCGTTGAAAGAGGGGGGGGGATCACAGATACGCAGTATTTT; CDR3: CSVERGGGITDTQYF
D: NA; J: TRBJ2-7; size: NA; V: TRBV28; DNA: TGTGCCAGCAGTTTCCCTCAAGGACAGTCCTACGAGCAGTACTTC; CDR3: CASSFPQGQSYEQYF
D: TRBD2; J: TRBJ2-7; size: NA; V: TRBV7-9; DNA: TGTGCCAGCAGCTATGGAGGATGGGCTAGCGGGGTAAACTACGAGCAGTACTTC; CDR3: CASSYGGWASGVNYEQYF
D: NA; J: TRBJ1-1; size: few; V: TRBV5-5; DNA: TGTGCCAGCAGTCTGGGGGCCTACACTGAAGCTTTCTTT; CDR3: CASSLGAYTEAFF
D: TRBD2; J: TRBJ2-5; size: NA; V: TRBV4-3; DNA: TGCGCCAGCAGCCCTTCTACAGGCGGGGGCCAAGAGACCCAGTACTTC; CDR3: CASSPSTGGGQETQYF
D: NA; J: TRBJ2-7; size: once; V: TRBV11-2; DNA: TGTGCCAGCAGCCCAGTTCGACGGGTAGCCTACGAGCAGTACTTC; CDR3: CASSPVRRVAYEQYF
D: NA; J: TRBJ1-4; size: NA; V: TRBV28; DNA: TGTGCCAGCAGATCAACCCGTGCTGAGACTAATGAAAAACTGTTTTTT; CDR3: CASRSTRAETNEKLFF
D: NA; J: TRBJ1-4; size: NA; V: TRBV4-3; DNA: TGCGCCAGCAGCCAAGATCTCGGTCCCTCTACAACTAATGAAAAACTGTTTTTT; CDR3: CASSQDLGPSTTNEKLFF
D: NA; J: TRBJ1-1; size: NA; V: TRBV29-1; DNA: TGCAGCGTTCTGAGGGAAATGAACACTGAAGCTTTCTTT; CDR3: CSVLREMNTEAFF
D: NA; J: TRBJ2-7; size: NA; V: TRBV15; DNA: TGTGCCACCAGCAGAGTCCGCTCCTACGAGCAGTACTTC; CDR3: CATSRVRSYEQYF
D: TRBD2; J: TRBJ2-3; size: NA; V: TRBV5-4; DNA: TGTGCCAGCAGCATCCCTGGGGGGGATGATACGCAGTATTTT; CDR3: CASSIPGGDDTQYF
D: NA; J: TRBJ1-2; size: NA; V: TRBV5-6; DNA: TGTGCCAGCAGCTTACGCCAAACAGGGAGTGGCTACACCTTC; CDR3: CASSLRQTGSGYTF
D: TRBD1; J: TRBJ2-7; size: NA; V: TRBV14; DNA: TGTGCCAGCAGCAAAACCGAGGACAGGGCGGACGAGCAGTACTTC; CDR3: CASSKTEDRADEQYF
D: TRBD1; J: TRBJ1-3; size: once; V: TRBV5-1; DNA: TGCGCCAGCAGCTGGGAACAGGGGACCTTCTCTGGAAACACCATATATTTT; CDR3: CASSWEQGTFSGNTIYF
D: TRBD2; J: TRBJ2-7; size: few; V: TRBV7-2; DNA: TGTGCCAGCAGCGTCAGCGGGACTAGCGTAACCTACGAGCAGTACTTC; CDR3: CASSVSGTSVTYEQYF
D: TRBD1; J: TRBJ1-5; size: NA; V: TRBV30; DNA: TGTGCCTGGAGTGTTGGGTACAGGGGGCACTTTGGGAGCAATCAGCCCCAGCATTTT; CDR3: CAWSVGYRGHFGSNQPQHF
D: TRBD1; J: TRBJ1-1; size: NA; V: TRBV5-5; DNA: TGTGCCAGCAGCTTTCTGGACAGGGGGCGCCTAAGTACTGAAGCTTTCTTT; CDR3: CASSFLDRGRLSTEAFF
D: NA; J: TRBJ2-7; size: NA; V: TRBV30; DNA: TGTGCCTGGAGTCTGCTCGGAGATTCCTACGAGCAGTACTTC; CDR3: CAWSLLGDSYEQYF
D: TRBD1; J: TRBJ1-1; size: NA; V: TRBV18; DNA: TGTGCCAGCTCCCCAGGAGGACAGGACGGCACTGAAGCTTTCTTT; CDR3: CASSPGGQDGTEAFF
D: TRBD1; J: TRBJ1-2; size: once; V: TRBV30; DNA: TGTGCCTGGCGCCAGGGGGCGGGTGGAGGCTACACCTTC; CDR3: CAWRQGAGGGYTF
D: TRBD1; J: TRBJ1-1; size: NA; V: TRBV10-2; DNA: TGCGCCAGCAGTGAACAGGGGTTGGGAGCTTTCTTT; CDR3: CASSEQGLGAFF
D: TRBD2; J: TRBJ2-7; size: NA; V: TRBV7-8; DNA: TGTGCCAGCAGCTTAGTGGCTAGCGGCTACGAGCAGTACTTC; CDR3: CASSLVASGYEQYF